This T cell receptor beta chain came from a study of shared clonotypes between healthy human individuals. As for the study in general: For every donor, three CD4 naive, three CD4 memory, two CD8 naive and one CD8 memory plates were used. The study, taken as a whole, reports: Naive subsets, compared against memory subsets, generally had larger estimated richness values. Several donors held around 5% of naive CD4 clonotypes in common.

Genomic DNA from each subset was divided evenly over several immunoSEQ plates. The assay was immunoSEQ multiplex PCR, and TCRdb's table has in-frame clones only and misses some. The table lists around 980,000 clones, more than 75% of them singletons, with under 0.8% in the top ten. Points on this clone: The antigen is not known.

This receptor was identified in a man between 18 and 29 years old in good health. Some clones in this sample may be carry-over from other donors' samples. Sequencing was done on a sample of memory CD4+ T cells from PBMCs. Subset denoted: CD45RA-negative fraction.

The CDR3 DNA sequence: TGCGCCAGCAGCCAGTACAGGGACTCCTACAATGAGCAGTTCTTC. Its protein is CASSQYRDSYNEQFF. This chain joins TRBV4-3 and TRBJ2-1, with D perhaps TRBD1 (6 bases). The germline V gene has CDR1 LGHNA and CDR2 YSLEER. Trimming took 3 bases from V and 0 from J, leaving 9 bases between them. This CDR3 is 15 amino acids long.